The 25 T cell receptor beta chains below come from one sample, sequenced in a study of T cells in Graves' hyperthyroidism and ophthalmopathy. Researchers amplified the TCR beta CDR3 regions from RNA transcripts. HTBI primers drove first-round RT-PCR of the TCR CDR3. A single record per CDR3 protein comes from TCRdb applying MiXCR to the multiplex PCR reads. The sample lists about 400,000 distinct CDR3 sequences; about 14% were seen once. Sequenced sample: blood. The receptors here all came from a middle-aged man with Graves' ophthalmopathy.

This clonotype showed up many times. The chain uses TRBV20-1 and TRBJ2-3, with 9 nucleotides matching TRBD1. The CDR3 is 14 amino acids. V lost 6 bases and J lost 5; bases outside the gene matches: 9. Per the germline V gene, CDR1 is DFQATT and CDR2 is SNEGSKA (reference sequence). The CDR3 reads CSAPGTGTLDTQYF. The CDR3 DNA reads as TGCAGTGCACCCGGGACAGGGACTCTAGATACGCAGTATTTT.

The rearrangement links TRBV4-1 to TRBJ2-3; a weak D match, TRBD2 (5 bases). The V end lost 1 base, the J end lost 4 bases, and 15 bases lay between the germline ends. Germline loops: CDR1 MGHRA, CDR2 YSYEKL. CDR3 length equals 16 residues. CDR3 DNA sequence: TGCGCCAGCAGCCAAGCCTCGCGAGGGTTGGCAGATACGCAGTATTTT. It encodes CASSQASRGLADTQYF.

This clonotype has just a few counts. The CDR3, as DNA: TGTGCCAGCAGTTACTCGGCTAGCTATCCCGGGGAGCTGTTTTTT. The encoded protein is CASSYSASYPGELFF. The genes are TRBV6-6 and TRBJ2-2; weak D call: TRBD2 (5 bases). The germline V gene encodes CDR1 MNHNY and CDR2 SVGAGI (reference sequence). This CDR3 has 15 amino acids. The V gene lost 0 bases and the J gene lost 6 bases, with 11 bases spanning the gap.

The V gene is TRBV6-5, the J gene TRBJ2-7; 11 positions agree with TRBD2. After removal of 5 bases from V and 0 bases from J, the junction contained 6 bases not matched to a gene. This CDR3 contains 16 residues. Germline values: CDR1 MNHEY, CDR2 SVGAGI. The CDR3 sequence is CASSNRLAGSSYEQYF. The CDR3 DNA reads TGTGCCAGCAGTAACCGACTAGCGGGGAGCTCCTACGAGCAGTACTTC.

This clonotype has at least ten counts. The genes are TRBV11-2 and TRBJ2-4; D possibly corresponds to TRBD1 (6 bases). V gave up 4 bases and J gave up 8 bases, with 12 bases separating them. CDR3 size: 13 residues. CDR1 is SGHAT and CDR2 is FQNNGV in the germline V gene. CDR3 loop: CASSSGTSDIQYF. CDR3 in DNA: TGTGCCAGCAGCTCAGGGACATCAGACATTCAGTACTTC.

The table lists this clonotype with a few counts. V usage is TRBV29-1 and J usage is TRBJ1-2; no reliable D call. Trimming took off 6 bases at V and 4 bases at J, with 15 bases between the two ends. CDR1 SQVTM and CDR2 ANQGSEA come from the germline V gene. The CDR3 is 13 residues long. CDR3 sequence: CSVRTQGSYGYTF. In DNA form, the CDR3 reads TGCAGCGTGCGGACCCAAGGGAGCTATGGCTACACCTTC.

This clonotype was found many times. V usage is TRBV2 and J usage is TRBJ2-1; 7 positions match TRBD1. The CDR3 runs to 16 residues. CDR1 and CDR2 (germline): SNHLY, FYNNEI. J lost 0 bases, V lost 6 bases, and 8 bases had no gene match. The CDR3 here is CASRRGQAVSYNEQFF. CDR3 nucleotide sequence: TGTGCCAGCAGGCGTGGACAGGCCGTCTCCTACAATGAGCAGTTCTTC.

There are many counts of this clonotype. The V call is TRBV13, the J call TRBJ2-7, with 8 bases aligning to TRBD1. Germline V gives CDR1 PRHDT, CDR2 FYEKMQ (reference sequence). Trimming took 5 bases from V and 2 from J; bases not matched to a gene: 5. This CDR3 comprises 14 residues. The CDR3 sequence: CASSKTGGPYEQYF. The CDR3 DNA sequence: TGTGCCAGCAGCAAAACAGGGGGACCCTACGAGCAGTACTTC.

This clonotype was seen repeatedly, ten times or more. This chain uses TRBV10-3 with TRBJ1-1, with no clear D. CDR3 length: 14 amino acids. V was shortened by 3 bases and J by 1 base, with 9 bases between the two germline ends. Looked up from germline, CDR1 is ENHRY and CDR2 is SYGVKD. In DNA form, the CDR3 reads TGTGCCATCAGTGATATGTCGGGGAACACTGAAGCTTTCTTT. It encodes CAISDMSGNTEAFF.

This clonotype showed up many times. The CDR3 DNA sequence: TGTGCCAGCAGCCCTGAGGGACAGCCCTCCTACGAGCAGTACTTC. Its protein product is CASSPEGQPSYEQYF. The rearrangement links TRBV5-5 to TRBJ2-7, with 7 bases aligning to TRBD1. V was clipped by 4 bases and J by 0 bases; unmatched bases: 7. The length of the CDR3 is 15 residues. In germline, CDR1 is SGHKS, CDR2 YYEKEE (reference sequence).

Turning to this clonotype: Being one base from a much bigger clone, this may be a read error. The CDR3 does not end in the conserved phenylalanine or tryptophan, so this is likely a read error. The rearrangement joins TRBV6-5 to TRBJ1-2; 7 positions agree with TRBD1. The CDR3 runs to 16 residues. Germline V gene lookup returns CDR1 MNHEY and CDR2 SVGAGI. V gave up 0 bases and J gave up 6 bases; unmatched junction bases: 10. The CDR3 reads CASSYSIGQGVDGYTL. The CDR3 coding sequence is TGTGCCAGCAGTTACTCGATTGGGCAGGGGGTTGATGGCTACACCCTC.

This clonotype was counted ten times or more. V gene TRBV3-1 combines with J gene TRBJ1-2; the D is unclear. Germline V gene data show CDR1 as LGHDT and CDR2 as YNNKEL (reference sequence). This CDR3 is 12 amino acids long. The V end was cut by 0 bases, the J end by 7 bases, with 6 bases between. CDR3 residues: CASSQDRRGYTF. Written as DNA, the CDR3 is TGTGCCAGCAGCCAAGATAGGCGTGGCTACACCTTC.

V gene TRBV10-3 combines with J gene TRBJ2-1, with 7 nucleotides matching TRBD1. V lost 0 bases, J lost 3 bases, and 11 bases stayed unmatched. This CDR3 is built from 18 residues. Germline V gives CDR1 ENHRY, CDR2 SYGVKD. CDR3 protein: CAISESVPTGLLYNEQFF. As DNA, the CDR3 is TGTGCCATCAGTGAGTCAGTCCCGACAGGGCTTCTCTACAATGAGCAGTTCTTC.

Ten or more counts support this clonotype. This sequence joins TRBV5-5 and TRBJ2-3; D is possibly TRBD2 (7 bases). Trimming took off 1 base at V and 6 bases at J, with 15 bases between the two ends. The CDR3 spans 15 residues. Germline V gene data show CDR1 as SGHKS and CDR2 as YYEKEE (reference sequence). CDR3 region: CASSLISRGGDTQYF. DNA for the CDR3: TGTGCCAGCAGCTTGATTTCCAGGGGAGGGGATACGCAGTATTTT.

V is TRBV2 and J is TRBJ2-7, with D possibly being TRBD2 (6 bases). Germline lookup yields CDR1 SNHLY and CDR2 FYNNEI. This CDR3 has 15 amino acids. Trimming stripped 1 base from V and 1 base from J, with 11 bases between. This CDR3 is CASSEEASASYEQYF. The CDR3 DNA reads TGTGCCAGCAGTGAAGAGGCTAGCGCGTCCTACGAGCAGTACTTC.

Ten or more counts support this clonotype. This rearrangement joins TRBV6-1 to TRBJ1-3; no clear D gene. The germline V gene has CDR1 MNHNS and CDR2 SASEGT. V shed 5 bases and J shed 9 bases, with 14 bases lying between them. The CDR3 length is 13 residues. CDR3 loop: CASSPGLRGTIYF. The CDR3 coding sequence is TGTGCCAGCAGTCCCGGGCTGCGGGGCACCATATATTTT.

The sample holds many counts of this clonotype. This chain uses TRBV11-2 with TRBJ2-1; 9 nucleotides agree with TRBD1. The CDR3 length is 14 residues. V dropped 3 bases and J dropped 8; count of bases not matched to a gene: 5. In germline, CDR1 is SGHAT, CDR2 FQNNGV. The chain's CDR3 is CASSFGTGPYEQFF. The DNA of the CDR3 is TGTGCCAGCAGCTTCGGGACAGGGCCGTATGAGCAGTTCTTC. Full variable domain (remainder filled in from reference TRBV11-2 and TRBJ2-1): EAGVAQSPRYKIIEKRQSVAFWCNPISGHATLYWYQQILGQGPKLLIQFQNNGVVDDSQLPKDRFSAERLKGVDSTLKIQPAKLEDSAVYLCASSFGTGPYEQFFGPGTRLTVL.

This clonotype has just a few counts. The chain uses TRBV9 and TRBJ2-6; TRBD1 is a possible D gene (6 bases). V shed 8 bases and J shed 1 base, with 16 bases lying between them. There are 16 residues in the CDR3. CDR1 and CDR2 (germline): SGDLS, YYNGEE. CDR3 nucleotides: TGTGCCAGTCTGACAGGACCTTCTTCTGGGGCCAACGTCCTGACTTTC. The encoded protein is CASLTGPSSGANVLTF.

This clonotype was seen ten or more times. The V and J genes are TRBV12-3 or TRBV12-4 and TRBJ2-1, with a possible D match to TRBD2 (5 bases). V was trimmed by 3 bases and J by 10 bases, leaving 22 bases between them. The CDR3 spans 16 residues. In DNA form, the CDR3 reads TGTGCCAGCAGTTTCCCCCCTGGGGTGGAGGTTAGAGAGCAGTTCTTC. Protein product: CASSFPPGVEVREQFF.

The V gene is TRBV2, the J gene TRBJ2-7; D is unclear. The germline V and J ends were trimmed by 4 bases and 5 bases, with 12 bases remaining between them. The CDR3 totals 13 residues. Germline V gene data show CDR1 as SNHLY and CDR2 as FYNNEI. CDR3 in amino acids: CASSVAEPNEQYF. For the CDR3, the DNA is TGTGCCAGCAGTGTTGCAGAACCCAACGAGCAGTACTTC.

The table lists this clonotype with many counts. The rearrangement links TRBV18 to TRBJ2-7; D remains ambiguous. CDR1 and CDR2 (germline): KGHSH, LQKENI. The CDR3 contains 13 residues. V dropped 2 bases and J dropped 6 bases, with 11 bases sitting between them. Written as DNA, the CDR3 is TGTGCCAGCTCACCATCCGACACTCGCGAGCAGTACTTC. Translated, it gives CASSPSDTREQYF. Combining the CDR3 with reference TRBV18 and TRBJ2-7 gives the whole variable domain NAGVMQNPRHLVRRRGQEARLRCSPMKGHSHVYWYRQLPEEGLKFMVYLQKENIIDESGMPKERFSAEFPKEGPSILRIQQVVRGDSAAYFCASSPSDTREQYFGPGTRLTVT.

This clonotype was counted many times. This rearrangement joins TRBV7-9 to TRBJ2-7; 8 nucleotides line up with TRBD2. The CDR3 covers 18 residues. Germline V gene lookup returns CDR1 SEHNR and CDR2 FQNEAQ (reference sequence). After removal of 5 bases from V and 0 bases from J, the junction contained 15 bases not matched to a gene. The CDR3 here is CASSPTPSAGVVSYEQYF. In DNA form, the CDR3 reads TGTGCCAGCAGCCCTACGCCGTCAGCGGGGGTGGTCTCCTACGAGCAGTACTTC.

This clonotype appeared many times. The J gene is TRBJ2-5, the V gene TRBV10-2; TRBD1 agrees at 8 bases. The V and J ends lost 4 bases and 0 bases, in that order; junction bases with no gene match: 1. The germline V gene encodes CDR1 WSHSY and CDR2 SAAADI. The CDR3 extends over 14 amino acids. CDR3 DNA: TGCGCCAGCAGTGGGACAGGGTACCAAGAGACCCAGTACTTC. Translating gives CASSGTGYQETQYF.

In its sample, this clonotype was seen many times. This chain links TRBV7-2 with TRBJ2-3, with 9 bases fitting TRBD2. V was clipped by 5 bases and J by 4 bases; unmatched bases: 7. CDR3 length: 15 amino acids. The germline CDR1 and CDR2 sequences are SGHTA and FQGNSA. For the CDR3, the DNA is TGTGCCAGCAGCCCCATAGCGGGAGCGGCAGATACGCAGTATTTT. Residues: CASSPIAGAADTQYF.

The table lists this clonotype with many counts. The chain employs TRBV3-1 and TRBJ2-2; D unresolved. V lost 2 bases to trimming and J lost 3 bases, with 7 bases between them. Germline CDR1 and CDR2: LGHDT and YNNKEL (reference sequence). The CDR3 is 14 amino acids. Here the CDR3 reads CASSQRYYTGELFF. The CDR3, as DNA: TGTGCCAGCAGCCAACGCTATTACACCGGGGAGCTGTTTTTT.